The 23 T cell receptor beta chains presented below share a single source sample, sequenced in a study of lymphopenia after photon versus proton radiotherapy. Method: immunoSEQ multiplex PCR; TCRdb's copy keeps in-frame clones and lacks some. The sample has more than 15,000 clones, approximately 84% seen once. The source was peripheral blood, collected from a patient treated with photon-based radiotherapy. These TCRs come from a woman in her forties or fifties with pancreatic cancer.

The CDR3 is CASSPPHTGSEAFF. The CDR3 DNA follows: TGTGCCAGCAGCCCACCCCACACAGGCTCAGAAGCTTTCTTT. The genes are TRBV14 and TRBJ1-1; tentatively, D is TRBD1 (5 bases). The CDR3 extends over 14 amino acids. Germline V CDR1 and CDR2: SGHDN, FVKESK. Deletions cut 4 bases from V and 8 bases from J, with 17 bases between. Combining the CDR3 with reference TRBV14 and TRBJ1-1 gives the whole variable domain EAGVTQFPSHSVIEKGQTVTLRCDPISGHDNLYWYRRVMGKEIKFLLHFVKESKQDESGMPNNRFLAERTGGTYSTLKVQPAELEDSGVYFCASSPPHTGSEAFFGQGTRLTVV.

The V and J genes are TRBV19 and TRBJ1-1; 8 bases are a match to TRBD1. The CDR3 totals 18 residues. Unmatched junction bases numbered 13, after V lost 3 bases and J lost 1 base. Germline V gene sequence: CDR1 LNHDA, CDR2 SQIVND (reference sequence). This CDR3 is CASSMRGTTGQGNTEAFF. The CDR3 region has the DNA TGTGCCAGTAGTATGAGGGGGACTACCGGACAGGGGAACACTGAAGCTTTCTTT.

This chain joins TRBV19 and TRBJ2-5; 10 bases line up with TRBD1. The CDR3 is 16 residues long. V shed 3 bases and J 5 bases; nucleotides not matched to a gene: 9. Per germline, CDR1 LNHDA and CDR2 SQIVND (reference sequence). In DNA form, the CDR3 reads TGTGCCAGTAGTATCCAGGGGACAGGGGCTGGGGAGACCCAGTACTTC. As protein: CASSIQGTGAGETQYF.

The chain uses TRBV9 and TRBJ2-5; TRBD1 aligns across 10 bases. The ends lost 2 bases at V and 1 base at J; junction bases unmatched: 2. The CDR3 is 15 amino acids. CDR1 and CDR2 from the germline V gene are SGDLS and YYNGEE. The CDR3 nucleotides read TGTGCCAGCAGCGTCGGGACAGGGGTCCAAGAGACCCAGTACTTC. Its translation is CASSVGTGVQETQYF.

This rearrangement joins TRBV29-1 to TRBJ2-2, with unresolved D. Trimming pared 2 bases from V and 6 bases from J, leaving 10 bases between. The CDR3 is made up of 13 amino acids. Germline V gives CDR1 SQVTM, CDR2 ANQGSEA. The CDR3 protein is CSVEKGRPGELFF. The DNA of the CDR3 is TGCAGCGTTGAAAAGGGTAGACCCGGGGAGCTGTTTTTT.

The genes are TRBV28 and TRBJ1-3, with D unclear. Per germline, CDR1 MDHEN and CDR2 SYDVKM. V lost 3 bases and J lost 0, with 24 bases in between. There are 20 residues in the CDR3. The DNA for the CDR3 is TGTGCCAGCAGTTTCTTTGGGAGAGTCGGAGGCGGTAGCTCTGGAAACACCATATATTTT. Translating gives CASSFFGRVGGGSSGNTIYF. Filled out from reference TRBV28 and TRBJ1-3, the complete variable domain reads DVKVTQSSRYLVKRTGEKVFLECVQDMDHENMFWYRQDPGLGLRLIYFSYDVKMKEKGDIPEGYSVSREKKERFSLILESASTNQTSMYLCASSFFGRVGGGSSGNTIYFGEGSWLTVV.

The chain has TRBV29-1 and TRBJ1-1; D is unclear. This CDR3 has 9 amino acids. CDR1 and CDR2 (germline): SQVTM, ANQGSEA. This CDR3 is CTIDTEAFF. CDR3 DNA sequence: TGCACCATCGACACTGAAGCTTTCTTT.

The table lists this clone with a count of one. The CDR3 loop reads CASSPKTGGGEKLFF. The CDR3 coding sequence is TGTGCCAGCAGCCCTAAGACAGGGGGGGGTGAAAAACTGTTTTTT. V usage is TRBV7-9 and J usage is TRBJ1-4, with 9 bases that match TRBD1. Germline loops: CDR1 SEHNR, CDR2 FQNEAQ (reference sequence). The V segment lost 5 bases and the J segment 7 bases; nucleotides outside the gene matches: 8. CDR3 length: 15 amino acids.

The rearrangement links TRBV6-1 to TRBJ2-1; tentatively, D is TRBD1 (5 bases). The CDR3 contains 16 residues. Trimming stripped 1 base from V and 10 bases from J, with 20 bases between. From germline, CDR1 is MNHNS and CDR2 SASEGT. CDR3 sequence (DNA): TGTGCCAGCAGTGAAGGGTCAACAGGCCAGTTCGTAGAGCAGTTCTTC. Protein product: CASSEGSTGQFVEQFF.

This clone is categorized as medium-sized. CDR3 sequence reads: CASSPVAGVVYEQYF. CDR3 nucleotides: TGTGCCAGCAGCCCAGTAGCGGGAGTGGTCTACGAGCAGTACTTC. The V and J genes are TRBV7-9 and TRBJ2-7; 9 nucleotides align to TRBD2. CDR1 and CDR2 (germline): SEHNR, FQNEAQ (reference sequence). V shed 5 bases, J shed 3 bases, and the junction held 8 bases outside the gene matches. CDR3 length: 15 amino acids.

This chain connects TRBV16 to TRBJ2-7; D possibly uses TRBD1 or TRBD2 (5 bases each). Germline assignment: CDR1 KGHSY and CDR2 FQNENV. The V and J ends lost 4 bases and 11 bases respectively, with 18 bases between them. CDR3 length: 13 residues. CDR3 loop: CASSPNLGEIKYF. The CDR3 DNA reads as TGTGCCAGCAGCCCGAATTTGGGGGAAATCAAGTACTTC.

J is TRBJ2-7 and V is TRBV7-2; TRBD2 agrees at 13 bases. This CDR3 has 17 residues. The germline V gene has CDR1 SGHTA and CDR2 FQGNSA. J gave up 4 bases and V 2 bases, and 8 bases lay outside the gene matches. CDR3 in amino acids: CASSLRRTSGSRYEQYF. The CDR3 DNA follows: TGTGCCAGCAGCTTAAGGCGGACTAGCGGGAGCAGATACGAGCAGTACTTC.

J is TRBJ1-1 and V is TRBV28; D not resolved. The germline CDR1 and CDR2 sequences are MDHEN and SYDVKM. V lost 2 bases to trimming and J lost 10 bases, with 11 bases between them. CDR3 size: 12 residues. CDR3 loop: CASSLMFAGAFF. In DNA form, the CDR3 reads TGTGCCAGCAGTTTAATGTTTGCTGGAGCTTTCTTT.

This clone showed up just once. The V gene is TRBV5-5, the J gene TRBJ2-2, with D possibly being TRBD1 or TRBD2 (5 bases each). Germline V gene data show CDR1 as SGHKS and CDR2 as YYEKEE (reference sequence). V was trimmed by 3 bases and J by 2 bases, leaving 8 bases between them. The CDR3 is 14 amino acids. CDR3 DNA: TGTGCCAGCAGCTCGGGACCTAACACCGGGGAGCTGTTTTTT. Protein: CASSSGPNTGELFF. Full variable domain (rest looked up from reference TRBV5-5 and TRBJ2-2): DAGVTQSPTHLIKTRGQQVTLRCSPISGHKSVSWYQQVLGQGPQFIFQYYEKEERGRGNFPDRFSARQFPNYSSELNVNALLLGDSALYLCASSSGPNTGELFFGEGSRLTVL.

CDR3 sequence (DNA): TGTGCCAGCAGCTTACCCAGGACAGGGGGAAATGAGCAGTTCTTC. Protein product: CASSLPRTGGNEQFF. The chain recombines TRBV7-3 with TRBJ2-1; 10 bases align to TRBD1. The CDR3 spans 15 residues. The germline V gene has CDR1 SGHTA and CDR2 FQGTGA. The V segment lost 2 bases and the J segment 7 bases; nucleotides outside the gene matches: 5.

The chain joins TRBV29-1 to TRBJ1-2; D may be TRBD1 (6 bases). The CDR3 runs 13 residues. Per germline, CDR1 SQVTM and CDR2 ANQGSEA. V dropped 3 bases and J dropped 5 bases, with 13 bases sitting between them. CDR3 residues: CSVDPGTSYGYTF. For the CDR3, the DNA is TGCAGCGTTGACCCCGGGACATCTTATGGCTACACCTTC.

The rearrangement joins TRBV9 to TRBJ2-3; TRBD2 matches at 10 bases. The CDR3 length is 15 residues. The junction had 9 bases not matched to a gene; V was cut back by 8 bases and J by 3 bases. Germline CDR1 is SGDLS and CDR2 is YYNGEE. CDR3 nucleotides: TGTGCCAGTTCACCTAGCGGGAGAGAGACAGATACGCAGTATTTT. Protein: CASSPSGRETDTQYF.

The CDR3 DNA follows: TGTGCCAGCAGCTTAGACCAGGGGATGAACAATGAGCAGTTCTTC. Translation gives CASSLDQGMNNEQFF. This sequence joins TRBV11-3 and TRBJ2-1, with D possibly TRBD1 on 6 matching bases. Germline loops: CDR1 SGHNT, CDR2 YENEEA. The CDR3 is made up of 15 amino acids. The V and J ends lost 0 bases and 5 bases respectively, with 11 bases between them.

This rearrangement joins TRBV28 to TRBJ1-4; TRBD1 aligns across 9 bases. After removal of 6 bases from V and 7 bases from J, the junction contained 6 bases not matched to a gene. The CDR3 is made up of 14 amino acids. Looked up from germline, CDR1 is MDHEN and CDR2 is SYDVKM. The CDR3 nucleotides are TGTGCCAGCAGCAGAACAGGGGGCGGTGAAAAACTGTTTTTT. Translated: CASSRTGGGEKLFF.

This clone was counted a single time. This chain uses TRBV27 with TRBJ2-3; D is possibly TRBD1 (5 bases). Germline CDR1 reads MNHEY; CDR2 reads SMNVEV (reference sequence). CDR3 length equals 15 residues. V was shortened by 1 base and J by 4 bases, with 12 bases between the two germline ends. The CDR3 sequence: CASSLYQQGPDTQYF. The CDR3 nucleotides are TGTGCCAGCAGTTTATATCAGCAGGGCCCAGATACGCAGTATTTT.

This clone was detected a few times. The chain uses TRBV7-2 and TRBJ2-6, with 7 bases lining up with TRBD1. The CDR3 loop spans 15 amino acids. Germline lookup yields CDR1 SGHTA and CDR2 FQGNSA. Unmatched junction bases numbered 1, after V lost 3 bases and J lost 2 bases. The CDR3 loop reads CASSLQGAGANVLTF. CDR3 bases: TGTGCCAGCAGCTTGCAGGGGGCTGGGGCCAACGTCCTGACTTTC.

The CDR3 spells CASSPGTSGTAQYF. The CDR3 bases are TGTGCCAGCAGCCCGGGGACTAGCGGGACCGCGCAGTACTTC. The chain combines TRBV11-2 with TRBJ2-7; TRBD2 aligns across 13 bases. Germline V lookup: CDR1 SGHAT, CDR2 FQNNGV. The length of the CDR3 is 14 residues. The trim removed 5 bases at V and 9 bases at J, leaving 7 bases unmatched.

The V and J genes are TRBV4-3 and TRBJ2-7; unclear D gene. The CDR3 loop spans 16 amino acids. The germline V gene has CDR1 LGHNA and CDR2 YSLEER. With 0 bases removed from V and 3 bases from J, the gap between germline ends came to 15 bases. The DNA of the CDR3 is TGCGCCAGCAGCCAAGACTTCTCTGAACGAATCTACGAGCAGTACTTC. The encoded protein is CASSQDFSERIYEQYF.